The 32 T cell receptor beta chains in this list originate from one sample, sequenced in a study of T cell responses to AZD1222 COVID-19 vaccine. TCRdb keeps only in-frame clones here, not all; method: immunoSEQ multiplex PCR. The sample records roughly 160,000 clones, roughly 89% being singletons. Sequencing was performed on peripheral blood, taken on day 0 of AZD1222 vaccination. These receptors came from an adult in good health.

This clone was detected only a few times. This chain uses TRBV6-5 with TRBJ2-7; TRBD1 is a possible D gene (5 bases). The CDR3 totals 15 residues. The V end was cut by 6 bases, the J end by 3 bases, with 18 bases between. Germline CDR1 and CDR2: MNHEY and SVGAGI. The CDR3 nucleotides read TGTGCCAGCAGCGTCGCCAACCAGGGTGGCTACGAGCAGTACTTC. It encodes CASSVANQGGYEQYF.

This clone has just one count. The gene calls are TRBV6-5 and TRBJ2-5; unclear D gene. This CDR3 is built from 14 residues. The germline V gene has CDR1 MNHEY and CDR2 SVGAGI. Trimming took off 0 bases at V and 2 bases at J, with 7 bases between the two ends. The CDR3 loop is CASSYSPRQETQYF. Here the CDR3 DNA reads TGTGCCAGCAGTTACTCTCCTCGGCAAGAGACCCAGTACTTC.

The chain joins TRBV2 to TRBJ2-3; D may be TRBD1 or TRBD2 (5 bases each). Germline V gene data show CDR1 as SNHLY and CDR2 as FYNNEI. Trimming took off 6 bases at V and 3 bases at J, with 10 bases between the two ends. This CDR3 spans 13 amino acids. The CDR3 reads CASRGTMTDTQYF. DNA for the CDR3: TGTGCCAGCAGGGGGACGATGACAGATACGCAGTATTTT.

The chain recombines TRBV19 with TRBJ1-1; D perhaps matches TRBD1 (6 bases). V lost 4 bases to trimming and J lost 4 bases, with 16 bases between them. Germline lookup yields CDR1 LNHDA and CDR2 SQIVND (reference sequence). CDR3 length equals 15 residues. CDR3 sequence reads: CASSTGQPGGTEAFF. The CDR3 nucleotides read TGTGCCAGTAGTACCGGACAGCCGGGGGGCACTGAAGCTTTCTTT.

The chain joins TRBV9 to TRBJ1-1, with D perhaps matching TRBD1 (5 bases). Germline CDR1 reads SGDLS; CDR2 reads YYNGEE. This CDR3 is 15 amino acids long. Trimming took off 0 bases at V and 1 base at J, with 10 bases between the two ends. The CDR3 bases are TGTGCCAGCAGCGTAGTGGGGCAGGGGAACACTGAAGCTTTCTTT. Its protein is CASSVVGQGNTEAFF.

The table lists this clone with a count of one. The chain recombines TRBV11-2 with TRBJ2-1; 8 bases line up with TRBD2. Per the germline V gene, CDR1 is SGHAT and CDR2 is FQNNGV. The CDR3 sequence is 16 residues long. The V segment lost 1 base and the J segment 6 bases; nucleotides outside the gene matches: 8. In DNA form, the CDR3 reads TGTGCCAGCAGCTTAGTGATCGGGACTAGGGGCAATGAGCAGTTCTTC. Translation: CASSLVIGTRGNEQFF.

J is TRBJ2-7 and V is TRBV3-1 (or the pseudogene TRBV3-2); 12 bases match TRBD2. Trimming at V came to 4 bases and at J to 12 bases, leaving 10 bases not matched to a gene. The CDR3 length is 14 residues. Germline V gene data show CDR1 as LGHDT and CDR2 as YNNKEL (reference sequence). The CDR3 nucleotides are TGTGCCAGCAGCCTGTCTGCTAGCGGGAGGGCCGTGTACTTC. It is translated as CASSLSASGRAVYF.

The chain couples TRBV19 to TRBJ1-6; the D gene is possibly TRBD1 (5 bases). The CDR3 is 15 residues long. Trimming shortened V by 5 bases and J by 5 bases, and 13 bases separated the two germline ends. Germline V gives CDR1 LNHDA, CDR2 SQIVND (reference sequence). The CDR3 DNA reads TGTGCCAGTAGTGCCCTGACAGACAATAATTCACCCCTCCACTTT. Residues: CASSALTDNNSPLHF.

This chain uses TRBV15 with TRBJ1-3; 9 bases agree with TRBD1. This CDR3 comprises 14 residues. V shed 4 bases and J 8 bases; nucleotides not matched to a gene: 6. Germline CDR1 and CDR2: LNHNV and YYDKDF (reference sequence). The CDR3 sequence: CATSTTGGGYTIYF. CDR3 nucleotide sequence: TGTGCCACCAGCACGACAGGGGGTGGTTACACCATATATTTT.

This clone has a single count. The chain carries TRBV7-8 and TRBJ1-1; a possible D gene is TRBD1 (5 bases). The CDR3 is 15 amino acids. The ends were cut back, 3 bases at V and 1 base at J, with 12 bases in the middle. Germline loops: CDR1 SGHVS, CDR2 FQNEAQ. The CDR3 bases are TGTGCCAGCAGCTTGGGGCGCGGGGAGAACACTGAAGCTTTCTTT. This sequence encodes CASSLGRGENTEAFF.

This clone came up once. This CDR3 reads CATSRDWEGSASAQHF. Written as DNA, the CDR3 is TGTGCCACCAGCAGAGATTGGGAGGGGTCCGCTTCGGCCCAGCATTTT. The chain employs TRBV15 and TRBJ1-5, with D maybe TRBD1 (5 bases). This CDR3 has 16 amino acids. V lost 0 bases and J 11 bases, leaving 20 bases between the germline ends. The germline V gene encodes CDR1 LNHNV and CDR2 YYDKDF (reference sequence).

This clone was observed once. This rearrangement joins TRBV19 to TRBJ2-2; D may correspond to TRBD1 or TRBD2 (5 bases each). CDR1 LNHDA and CDR2 SQIVND come from the germline V gene (reference sequence). The CDR3 contains 16 residues. Trimming removed 0 bases at V and 4 bases at J, with 12 bases between. The CDR3 bases are TGTGCCAGTAGTATAGACCGAGGGGCTCGCACCGGGGAGCTGTTTTTT. Protein sequence: CASSIDRGARTGELFF. Full variable domain (missing parts from reference TRBV19 and TRBJ2-2): DGGITQSPKYLFRKEGQNVTLSCEQNLNHDAMYWYRQDPGQGLRLIYYSQIVNDFQKGDIAEGYSVSREKKESFPLTVTSAQKNPTAFYLCASSIDRGARTGELFFGEGSRLTVL.

The chain recombines TRBV6-6 with TRBJ2-5, with 7 bases fitting TRBD2. This CDR3 spans 15 amino acids. Germline V gives CDR1 MNHNY, CDR2 SVGAGI (reference sequence). Trimming took 4 bases from V and 5 from J; bases not matched to a gene: 10. The CDR3 protein is CASSSPGEGKETQYF. In DNA form, the CDR3 reads TGTGCCAGCAGTTCCCCCGGGGAGGGAAAGGAGACCCAGTACTTC.

This clone turned up a few times. This chain uses TRBV12-5 with TRBJ2-7; D is undetermined. The CDR3 spans 14 residues. Trimming took 0 bases from V and 3 from J, leaving 9 bases between them. Per germline, CDR1 LGHNT and CDR2 FRNRAP. The CDR3 sequence: CASGLVQKRYEQYF. The CDR3, as DNA: TGTGCTAGTGGTTTGGTACAGAAACGCTACGAGCAGTACTTC.

This sequence joins TRBV9 and TRBJ2-1; TRBD2 agrees at 9 bases. Germline V gene lookup returns CDR1 SGDLS and CDR2 YYNGEE. J lost 2 bases, V lost 0 bases, and 3 bases had no gene match. The CDR3 is 16 residues long. The DNA for the CDR3 is TGTGCCAGCAGCGTAGGTAGCGGGGGTCCCTACAATGAGCAGTTCTTC. Its protein product is CASSVGSGGPYNEQFF.

The rearrangement joins TRBV7-2 to TRBJ2-1, with D perhaps matching TRBD2 (5 bases). V lost 2 bases and J lost 0, with 14 bases in between. The germline V gene has CDR1 SGHTA and CDR2 FQGNSA. The CDR3 contains 17 residues. The CDR3 loop is CASSLSTGLYSYNEQFF. Here the CDR3 DNA reads TGTGCCAGCAGCTTATCCACCGGACTCTACTCCTACAATGAGCAGTTCTTC.

CDR3 residues: CASTPGRISGRAGETQYF. Here the CDR3 DNA reads TGTGCCAGCACCCCGGGACGGATTAGCGGGAGGGCCGGGGAGACCCAGTACTTC. This chain joins TRBV3-1 (or the pseudogene TRBV3-2) and TRBJ2-5; 11 bases map to TRBD2. With V trimmed by 7 bases and J by 5 bases, 18 bases remained unmatched. Looked up from germline, CDR1 is LGHDT and CDR2 is YNNKEL (reference sequence). There are 18 residues in the CDR3.

This chain uses TRBV7-8 with TRBJ1-2; D is unresolved. This CDR3 contains 12 residues. Germline V gene sequence: CDR1 SGHVS, CDR2 FQNEAQ. V lost 1 base, J lost 5 bases, and 5 bases lay in between. The CDR3 is CASSLEGYGYTF. CDR3 DNA: TGTGCCAGCAGCTTAGAAGGGTATGGCTACACCTTC. Based on the CDR3 plus reference TRBV7-8 and TRBJ1-2, the full variable domain is GAGVSQSPRYKVAKRGQDVALRCDPISGHVSLFWYQQALGQGPEFLTYFQNEAQLDKSGLPSDRFFAERPEGSVSTLKIQRTQQEDSAVYLCASSLEGYGYTFGSGTRLTVV.

The chain uses TRBV9 and TRBJ2-7; 11 bases map to TRBD2. The length of the CDR3 is 16 residues. The V gene's germline CDR1 is SGDLS and CDR2 YYNGEE. The J segment lost 0 bases and the V segment lost 4 bases, leaving 6 bases of the junction unmatched. The CDR3 spells CASSLGGTSGSYEQYF. The CDR3 nucleotides read TGTGCCAGCAGCCTAGGGGGGACTAGCGGCTCCTACGAGCAGTACTTC.

The rearrangement joins TRBV6-5 to TRBJ1-5; 8 nucleotides match TRBD1. The CDR3 loop spans 15 amino acids. The junction had 2 bases not matched to a gene; V was cut back by 2 bases and J by 2 bases. Germline CDR1 is MNHEY and CDR2 is SVGAGI. CDR3 bases: TGTGCCAGCAGTTACACAGGGGGGCGCAATCAGCCCCAGCATTTT. Amino acid sequence: CASSYTGGRNQPQHF.

The V and J genes are TRBV11-2 and TRBJ2-2, with 7 bases lining up with TRBD1. The CDR3 is made up of 16 amino acids. The J segment lost 1 base and the V segment lost 3 bases, leaving 5 bases of the junction unmatched. CDR1 and CDR2 (germline): SGHAT, FQNNGV. CDR3 DNA sequence: TGTGCCAGCAGCTTTACAGGGGTTCGGAACACCGGGGAGCTGTTTTTT. Translating gives CASSFTGVRNTGELFF.

This clone was recorded once. The chain is built from TRBV7-9 and TRBJ2-2; D possibly corresponds to TRBD2 (6 bases). This CDR3 has 17 amino acids. V lost 1 base and J lost 6, with 18 bases in between. The germline V gene has CDR1 SEHNR and CDR2 FQNEAQ (reference sequence). The CDR3 sequence is CASSLDMGLNRAGELFF. DNA for the CDR3: TGTGCCAGCAGCTTAGATATGGGACTTAACCGGGCCGGGGAGCTGTTTTTT.

The CDR3 DNA follows: TGCGCCAGCAAGGGACTAGCGGGCCCCTCACATTACAATGAGCAGTTCTTC. Translation gives CASKGLAGPSHYNEQFF. This chain uses TRBV5-1 with TRBJ2-1; 12 bases fit TRBD2. V lost 6 bases and J lost 4; bases outside the gene matches: 11. Germline CDR1 SGHRS, CDR2 YFSETQ. The CDR3 spans 17 residues. The variable domain in full, completed from reference TRBV5-1 and TRBJ2-1, reads KAGVTQTPRYLIKTRGQQVTLSCSPISGHRSVSWYQQTPGQGLQFLFEYFSETQRNKGNFPGRFSGRQFSNSRSEMNVSTLELGDSALYLCASKGLAGPSHYNEQFFGPGTRLTVL.

The rearrangement joins TRBV7-9 to TRBJ1-4, with D possibly being TRBD1 (6 bases). V lost 4 bases to trimming and J lost 7 bases, with 22 bases between them. The germline CDR1 and CDR2 sequences are SEHNR and FQNEAQ (reference sequence). The CDR3 consists of 17 residues. This CDR3 is CASSSTEIGGHGEKLFF. DNA of the CDR3: TGTGCCAGCAGCTCCACCGAAATCGGGGGACACGGTGAAAAACTGTTTTTT. Variable domain in full (rest from reference TRBV7-9 and TRBJ1-4): DTGVSQNPRHKITKRGQNVTFRCDPISEHNRLYWYRQTLGQGPEFLTYFQNEAQLEKSRLLSDRFSAERPKGSFSTLEIQRTEQGDSAMYLCASSSTEIGGHGEKLFFGSGTQLSVL.

The V call is TRBV18, the J call TRBJ2-1; D remains ambiguous. The V end lost 2 bases, the J end lost 7 bases, and 12 bases lay between the germline ends. Germline V gene data show CDR1 as KGHSH and CDR2 as LQKENI. The CDR3 contains 14 residues. CDR3 DNA sequence: TGTGCCAGCTCACCAGGGAATTGGAGAAATGAGCAGTTCTTC. It encodes CASSPGNWRNEQFF.

In its sample, this clone was seen once. The chain has TRBV7-2 and TRBJ1-5; tentatively, D is TRBD1 (6 bases). Germline-derived CDR1 and CDR2 are SGHTA and FQGNSA. The V gene lost 5 bases and the J gene lost 11 bases, with 16 bases spanning the gap. The CDR3 is 13 amino acids. The CDR3 protein is CASSPDGGQSQHF. Here the CDR3 DNA reads TGTGCCAGCAGCCCTGACGGGGGGCAGTCCCAGCATTTT.

The chain has TRBV5-5 and TRBJ2-3; TRBD1 or TRBD2 may be the D gene (5 bases each). V gave up 0 bases and J gave up 6 bases, with 17 bases separating them. The germline V gene encodes CDR1 SGHKS and CDR2 YYEKEE (reference sequence). The CDR3 is 16 amino acids. CDR3 sequence reads: CASSLGDLRGFDTQYF. The CDR3 DNA sequence: TGTGCCAGCAGCTTGGGGGACCTTCGTGGGTTTGATACGCAGTATTTT.

The chain has TRBV5-5 and TRBJ1-2; TRBD1 might be the D (6 bases). V gave up 4 bases and J gave up 2 bases, with 12 bases separating them. The CDR3 covers 14 residues. Germline assignment: CDR1 SGHKS and CDR2 YYEKEE (reference sequence). The CDR3 DNA sequence: TGTGCCAGCAGCACCGTCCAGGGGAACTATGGCTACACCTTC. Protein product: CASSTVQGNYGYTF.

This chain joins TRBV9 and TRBJ1-5; D might be TRBD1 (6 bases). Germline values: CDR1 SGDLS, CDR2 YYNGEE. The ends were cut back, 3 bases at V and 7 bases at J, with 14 bases in the middle. This CDR3 comprises 14 residues. CDR3 region: CASSERQVGQPQHF. The CDR3, as DNA: TGTGCCAGCAGCGAGAGACAGGTTGGCCAGCCCCAGCATTTT.

The chain joins TRBV9 to TRBJ2-3, with D hard to call. The CDR3 totals 13 residues. V shed 3 bases and J shed 2 bases, with 7 bases lying between them. The germline gives CDR1 SGDLS, CDR2 YYNGEE. The CDR3: CASSARITDTQYF. The CDR3 DNA reads TGTGCCAGCAGCGCCCGGATCACAGATACGCAGTATTTT.

The V and J genes are TRBV7-2 and TRBJ1-5; D gene ambiguous. Trimming took 6 bases from V and 6 from J, leaving 12 bases between them. This CDR3 is 13 amino acids long. CDR1 SGHTA and CDR2 FQGNSA come from the germline V gene. CDR3 nucleotide sequence: TGTGCCAGCAGGGTTGAAAGGGCTCAGCCCCAGCATTTT. Translated, it gives CASRVERAQPQHF.

Points on this clone: The sample has other DNA sequences that encode this CDR3 too. The chain employs TRBV27 and TRBJ2-1; D is perhaps TRBD2 (6 bases). Trimming cost V 0 bases and J 1 base, with 7 bases left between them. Germline V gene sequence: CDR1 MNHEY, CDR2 SMNVEV (reference sequence). CDR3 size: 15 residues. This CDR3 reads CASSLSAGSYNEQFF. CDR3 sequence (DNA): TGTGCCAGCAGTTTATCGGCGGGATCCTACAATGAGCAGTTCTTC.